The clone carrying this TCR beta chain came up a few times. Its antigen remains unidentified. Looked up from germline, CDR1 is ENHRY and CDR2 is SYGVKD. This CDR3 comprises 13 residues. V lost 1 base and J 2 bases, leaving 3 bases between the germline ends. The investigators reverse transcribed all of the isolated RNA, so they sequenced expressed TCRB transcripts. Sequenced by immunoSEQ multiplex PCR; TCRdb stores in-frame clones only, minus some. The sample has 35,000 to 50,000 clones; approximately 48% are singletons. The data originate from a study of beta chain features in type 1 diabetes. Study results and limitations: With patients and controls alike, PCR might favor shorter templates to an equal degree.

This TCR was sampled from a woman aged 25 to 45 in good health. The rearrangement joins TRBV10-3 to TRBJ1-5; unclear D gene. The sequenced material came from stem cell memory CD4+ T cells from blood. CDR3 region: CAISELGNQPQHF. The DNA for the CDR3 is TGTGCCATCAGTGAGTTAGGCAATCAGCCCCAGCATTTT.